This T cell receptor (beta chain) was identified in a study of blood T cells in healthy people across ages. The study, taken as a whole, reports: Researchers judged that diversity estimates from one million T cells fell short of true values. For the donors, CMV status was unknown and possibly confounded expanded clonotype changes.

Isolation per sample recovered at least 7 million PBMCs. This clonotype has just one count. Its antigen is unidentified. Then a second PCR, running about 6 to 12 cycles, was carried out with a sample-barcoded 5' primer and a J-beta primer mix. A minimum of 2.5 million CDR3-containing paired-end reads was obtained for each sample. Via MiXCR, TCRdb re-called the 5' RACE reads, giving one row per CDR3 protein. The sample shows 1.5 million to 2 million distinct CDR3 sequences, roughly two fifths of them seen only once. The germline CDR1 and CDR2 sequences are SEHNR and FQNEAQ (reference sequence). This CDR3 is 20 amino acids long. The V end lost 4 bases, the J end lost 1 base, and 27 bases lay between the germline ends.

The sequence was obtained from a human donor in good health. The chain links TRBV7-9 to TRBJ2-3; D gene unclear. Specimen: blood. The CDR3 here is CASSSFSKPGPVGRTDTQYF. The CDR3 DNA follows: TGTGCCAGCAGCTCGTTCTCCAAGCCGGGCCCCGTCGGGCGCACAGATACGCAGTATTTT.